These 23 T cell receptor beta chains were all obtained from the same sample, sequenced in a study of early T cells in non-severe SARS-CoV-2 infection. In TCRdb, the 5' RACE reads were re-called with MiXCR into one record per CDR3 protein. The sample lists roughly 51,000 distinct CDR3 sequences, about 9.2% occurring once. Specimen: whole blood. The receptor source for this set is an adult who was a healthcare worker with PCR-confirmed SARS-CoV-2 infection or an uninfected control (not recorded which).

The chain carries TRBV28 and TRBJ1-5; the match to TRBD1 covers 9 bases. Germline lookup yields CDR1 MDHEN and CDR2 SYDVKM. The CDR3 extends over 16 amino acids. The V gene end was trimmed by 3 bases and the J gene end by 2 bases; junction bases not matched to a gene: 5. CDR3 nucleotides: TGTGCCAGCAGTTTTGGGACAGGGTACGGCAATCAGCCCCAGCATTTT. Its translation is CASSFGTGYGNQPQHF.

This clonotype came up many times. V gene TRBV7-8 combines with J gene TRBJ2-3; maybe TRBD1 (5 bases). With 1 base removed from V and 0 bases from J, the gap between germline ends came to 11 bases. The CDR3 spans 16 residues. In germline, CDR1 is SGHVS, CDR2 FQNEAQ. The CDR3 here is CASSLVSGHSTDTQYF. In DNA form, the CDR3 reads TGTGCCAGCAGCTTAGTATCAGGGCATAGCACAGATACGCAGTATTTT.

This clonotype was detected a few times. The rearrangement uses TRBV27 and TRBJ1-1, with D possibly being TRBD1 (6 bases). The CDR3 contains 13 residues. CDR1 and CDR2 (germline): MNHEY, SMNVEV (reference sequence). V lost 7 bases to trimming and J lost 2 bases, with 11 bases between them. The CDR3 coding sequence is TGTGCCAGCACCTGGGGGGCTAACACTGAAGCTTTCTTT. Its translation: CASTWGANTEAFF.

This clonotype was recorded a few times. The CDR3 coding sequence is TGTGCCAGCAGCTTGTGGGGGAGCCCCTACGAGCAGTACTTC. Residues: CASSLWGSPYEQYF. The chain employs TRBV5-8 and TRBJ2-7; either TRBD1 or TRBD2 may supply D (5 bases each). Trimming left V 1 base short and J 2 bases short, with 10 bases between. Germline CDR1 and CDR2: SGHTS and YDEGEE. The CDR3 sequence is 14 residues long.

About this clonotype: A clone one base away is much larger, so this may be a read error. This chain joins TRBV28 and TRBJ1-5; D might be TRBD1 (6 bases). V lost 6 bases and J lost 4, with 7 bases in between. Germline CDR1 reads MDHEN; CDR2 reads SYDVKM. The CDR3 is made up of 12 amino acids. The CDR3 region is CASSQGNQPQHF. CDR3 DNA sequence: TGTGCCAGCAGCCAGGGGAATCAGCCCCAGCATTTT.

This clonotype turned up a few times. V is TRBV21-1 and J is TRBJ2-1. TRBV21-1 is labeled a pseudogene. The length of the CDR3 is 15 residues. The CDR3 protein is CASSNRSSSYNEQFF. CDR3 in DNA: TGTGCCAGCAGCAATAGGTCAAGCTCCTACAATGAGCAGTTCTTC.

This clonotype appeared once. Relative to the germline gene, one junction end is altered; a read error may explain this. This chain joins TRBV29-1 and TRBJ1-1, with a possible D match to TRBD1 (5 bases). Germline V gene data show CDR1 as SQVTM and CDR2 as ANQGSEA. The CDR3 contains 10 residues. The CDR3 DNA reads TGCAGCGTTGACCTATGGGACGCCGGCTTT. Translating it yields CSVDLWDAGF.

Ten or more counts support this clonotype. The chain joins TRBV29-1 to TRBJ2-1, with TRBD2 identical over 9 bases. V lost 0 bases, J lost 7 bases, and 7 bases stayed unmatched. CDR3 length: 15 residues. CDR1 SQVTM and CDR2 ANQGSEA come from the germline V gene. DNA for the CDR3: TGCAGCGTTGAAGAGGTGGGTAGCGGGAGTAATGAGCAGTTCTTC. Translating it yields CSVEEVGSGSNEQFF.

This clonotype was found many times. V gene TRBV11-3 combines with J gene TRBJ2-1, with 8 bases identical to TRBD2. Germline CDR1 SGHNT, CDR2 YENEEA. This CDR3 spans 16 amino acids. V gave up 5 bases and J gave up 2 bases; unmatched junction bases: 8. The CDR3 DNA sequence: TGTGCCAGCAGCACCCTTCCGGGACTAGCCTACAATGAGCAGTTCTTC. Encoded protein: CASSTLPGLAYNEQFF.

The rearrangement uses TRBV28 and TRBJ2-6; no clear D gene. Germline V gene sequence: CDR1 MDHEN, CDR2 SYDVKM. The CDR3 has 14 amino acids. V lost 9 bases and J lost 0, with 9 bases in between. CDR3 amino acids: CASFTSSGANVLTF. As DNA, the CDR3 is TGTGCCAGTTTTACGAGCTCTGGGGCCAACGTCCTGACTTTC.

This chain connects TRBV5-4 to TRBJ1-1; D gene unclear. Germline V gene data show CDR1 as SGHNT and CDR2 as YYREEE (reference sequence). CDR3 length equals 15 residues. Trimming removed 0 bases at V and 5 bases at J, with 14 bases between. In DNA, the CDR3 is TGTGCCAGCAGCTTGGGTGGCGAGGGAGGAACTGAAGCTTTCTTT. Translated: CASSLGGEGGTEAFF.

This clonotype was counted ten times or more. V usage is TRBV6-5 and J usage is TRBJ1-6; D is unclear. CDR3 size: 12 residues. Germline V gene data show CDR1 as MNHEY and CDR2 as SVGAGI. Trimming shortened V by 9 bases and J by 7 bases, and 10 bases separated the two germline ends. The DNA of the CDR3 is TGTGCCAGTCTCACAGCGAATTCACCCCTCCACTTT. This codes for CASLTANSPLHF.

This clonotype was seen at least ten times. This rearrangement joins TRBV15 to TRBJ2-2, with a weak D call TRBD1 (6 bases). The germline V and J ends were trimmed by 0 bases and 7 bases, with 18 bases remaining between them. Germline CDR1 is LNHNV and CDR2 is YYDKDF (reference sequence). CDR3 length equals 17 residues. The CDR3 region has the DNA TGTGCCACCAGCAGAGATGACAGGTTCCTCCCGGGCGGGGAGCTGTTTTTT. It specifies CATSRDDRFLPGGELFF.

This clonotype was detected only a few times. The chain has TRBV5-6 and TRBJ2-2, with D unresolved. The V end lost 2 bases, the J end lost 0 bases, and 14 bases lay between the germline ends. CDR3 length: 17 amino acids. Germline CDR1 is SGHDT and CDR2 is YYEEEE. In DNA, the CDR3 is TGTGCCAGCAGCTTTCTGTCTGGCGAGACGAACACCGGGGAGCTGTTTTTT. This gives the protein CASSFLSGETNTGELFF.

This sequence joins TRBV7-8 and TRBJ2-3, with 8 nucleotides matching TRBD2. The V segment lost 6 bases and the J segment 6 bases; nucleotides outside the gene matches: 14. The CDR3 has 16 residues. Germline V gene sequence: CDR1 SGHVS, CDR2 FQNEAQ. The CDR3 spells CASSVPRAGVRDTQYF. The CDR3, as DNA: TGTGCCAGCAGTGTCCCCCGAGCGGGAGTGAGGGATACGCAGTATTTT.

The table lists this clonotype with many counts. V gene TRBV12-3 or TRBV12-4 combines with J gene TRBJ1-4; TRBD1 is a possible D gene (6 bases). The CDR3 totals 15 residues. V gave up 4 bases and J gave up 7 bases, with 16 bases separating them. CDR3 sequence reads: CASSSGHRQGEKLFF. The CDR3 coding sequence is TGTGCCAGCAGTTCGGGACACCGGCAGGGTGAAAAACTGTTTTTT.

This chain links TRBV7-3 with TRBJ1-2, with 7 bases fitting TRBD1. In germline, CDR1 is SGHTA, CDR2 FQGTGA. The junction had 8 bases not matched to a gene; V was cut back by 5 bases and J by 5 bases. This CDR3 has 14 amino acids. The chain's CDR3 is CASSPNGQAYGYTF. DNA of the CDR3: TGTGCCAGCAGCCCAAACGGACAGGCTTATGGCTACACCTTC.

Written as DNA, the CDR3 is TGTGCCACCAGTGATGGGACGATAAACCGCCAAGAGACCCAGTACTTC. Protein: CATSDGTINRQETQYF. The chain joins TRBV24-1 to TRBJ2-5, with D perhaps assigned TRBD1 or TRBD2 (5 bases each). The V and J ends lost 3 bases and 1 base respectively, with 14 bases between them. Germline loops: CDR1 KGHDR, CDR2 SFDVKD. CDR3 length: 16 residues.

The sample holds many counts of this clonotype. The genes are TRBV3-1 and TRBJ2-2; D ambiguous. The CDR3 length is 13 residues. The germline gives CDR1 LGHDT, CDR2 YNNKEL (reference sequence). V was trimmed by 4 bases and J by 4 bases, leaving 7 bases between them. CDR3 region: CASSRSSTGELFF. CDR3 DNA: TGTGCCAGCAGCCGCTCGTCCACCGGGGAGCTGTTTTTT.

The chain links TRBV3-1 to TRBJ2-2; the D is unclear. The CDR3 length is 15 residues. Germline V gene data show CDR1 as LGHDT and CDR2 as YNNKEL (reference sequence). Trimming took 4 bases from V and 1 from J, leaving 10 bases between them. CDR3 coding DNA: TGTGCCAGCAGCCCGTGGACCTTGAACACCGGGGAGCTGTTTTTT. It specifies CASSPWTLNTGELFF.

The CDR3 loop is CASSLERGSRTDTQYF. Here the CDR3 DNA reads TGTGCCAGCAGCTTGGAACGGGGAAGTCGGACAGATACGCAGTATTTT. The chain employs TRBV5-6 and TRBJ2-3, with D maybe TRBD2 (5 bases). This CDR3 spans 16 amino acids. Trimming stripped 0 bases from V and 3 bases from J, with 14 bases between. CDR1 and CDR2 from the germline V gene are SGHDT and YYEEEE.

The CDR3 here is CATSRDLNTEAFF. Here the CDR3 DNA reads TGTGCCACCAGCCGCGACCTTAACACTGAAGCTTTCTTT. The rearrangement links TRBV15 to TRBJ1-1; D not resolved. Germline loops: CDR1 LNHNV, CDR2 YYDKDF (reference sequence). This CDR3 has 13 residues. Trimming left V 5 bases short and J 2 bases short, with 9 bases between.

This clonotype occurred a few times. This rearrangement joins TRBV20-1 to TRBJ1-4; D gene uncertain. This CDR3 is built from 15 residues. The V end was cut by 0 bases, the J end by 0 bases, with 8 bases between. The germline CDR1 and CDR2 sequences are DFQATT and SNEGSKA (reference sequence). The DNA for the CDR3 is TGCAGTGCTAGAGAGAGGGCTCCAACTAATGAAAAACTGTTTTTT. Encoded protein: CSARERAPTNEKLFF.